This T cell receptor beta chain is drawn from a study of blood T cell repertoires in COVID-19. Overall study: Both acute and convalescent COVID-19 samples were obtained from the United States, Italy and Spain.

The protocol was immunoSEQ multiplex PCR, while the TCRdb copy is restricted to in-frame clones and leaves out a portion. Among roughly 250,000 clones, around 80% were seen once, and the ten largest hold about 4%. This CDR3 region has 13 residues. Trimming cost V 7 bases and J 5 bases, with 12 bases left between them. Per germline, CDR1 MDHEN and CDR2 SYDVKM. Sequences were obtained from peripheral blood. The TCR sequence derives from a woman aged 40-49 years with active or convalescent COVID-19. The chain joins TRBV28 to TRBJ2-4; maybe TRBD2 (5 bases). CDR3 nucleotide sequence: TGTGCCAGCACCCTCGCCGGGGAAAACATTCAGTACTTC. Protein product: CASTLAGENIQYF.